This entry lists 11 T cell receptor beta chains sequenced from one sample in a study of blood T cell repertoires in COVID-19. The assay was immunoSEQ multiplex PCR, and TCRdb's table has in-frame clones only and misses some. Of roughly 200,000 clones in the sample, 70% to 90% are singletons; the top ten hold about 3.1%. Specimen: PBMCs or T cells enriched from blood (not recorded which). The source is a woman in her forties or fifties in a cohort exposed to, infected with or recovered from COVID-19 (not recorded which).

The rearrangement links TRBV11-3 to TRBJ2-1; 9 nucleotides align to TRBD2. The CDR3 consists of 16 residues. Germline CDR1 and CDR2: SGHNT and YENEEA. Trimming cost V 4 bases and J 2 bases; bases outside gene matches: 6. The CDR3 region has the DNA TGTGCCAGCAGCTCTTTACGCGGGGGGGCCTACAATGAGCAGTTCTTC. The encoded protein is CASSSLRGGAYNEQFF.

This chain uses TRBV4-3 with TRBJ2-3; TRBD2 matches 8 bases. Losses at the gene ends were 4 bases for V and 3 bases for J; bases not matched to a gene: 6. The CDR3 runs to 15 residues. CDR1 and CDR2 from the germline V gene are LGHNA and YSLEER. The CDR3 spells CASSLTGGGTDTQYF. For the CDR3, the DNA is TGCGCCAGCAGCCTGACCGGGGGGGGTACAGATACGCAGTATTTT.

The chain combines TRBV28 with TRBJ2-2; maybe TRBD1 (6 bases). Trimming took 5 bases from V and 6 from J, leaving 16 bases between them. CDR1 MDHEN and CDR2 SYDVKM come from the germline V gene. This CDR3 spans 15 amino acids. The CDR3 bases are TGTGCCAGCAGTGTCCGGGACAAAAAAGCCGGGGAGCTGTTTTTT. Translated, it gives CASSVRDKKAGELFF. Full variable domain (outside the CDR3, taken from reference TRBV28 and TRBJ2-2): DVKVTQSSRYLVKRTGEKVFLECVQDMDHENMFWYRQDPGLGLRLIYFSYDVKMKEKGDIPEGYSVSREKKERFSLILESASTNQTSMYLCASSVRDKKAGELFFGEGSRLTVL.

This clone appeared once. This sequence joins TRBV19 and TRBJ1-5; D is perhaps TRBD1 (5 bases). Germline CDR1 reads LNHDA; CDR2 reads SQIVND (reference sequence). The CDR3 is made up of 14 amino acids. Trimming took 0 bases from V and 7 from J, leaving 10 bases between them. The chain's CDR3 is CASSIEAGRQPQHF. CDR3 nucleotides: TGTGCCAGTAGTATAGAGGCAGGGAGGCAGCCCCAGCATTTT.

The chain employs TRBV4-3 and TRBJ1-1, with 9 bases matching TRBD1. The germline V gene has CDR1 LGHNA and CDR2 YSLEER. Trimming cost V 0 bases and J 5 bases; bases outside gene matches: 7. There are 16 residues in the CDR3. The CDR3 region is CASSQERDRVGTEAFF. The DNA of the CDR3 is TGCGCCAGCAGCCAAGAGAGGGACAGGGTGGGTACTGAAGCTTTCTTT.

The chain couples TRBV15 to TRBJ1-2; D unclear. The length of the CDR3 is 20 residues. Germline V gene lookup returns CDR1 LNHNV and CDR2 YYDKDF (reference sequence). Trimming removed 5 bases at V and 0 bases at J, with 28 bases between. This CDR3 is CATSPRRGGFNPGSNYGYTF. The CDR3 DNA sequence: TGTGCCACCAGCCCTAGACGGGGAGGGTTTAATCCGGGCTCTAACTATGGCTACACCTTC.

CDR3 region: CASSLPDRASPPQHF. The CDR3 DNA reads as TGTGCCAGCAGCCTCCCTGACAGGGCTTCTCCCCCCCAGCATTTT. The chain has TRBV5-8 and TRBJ1-5, with 7 bases matching TRBD1. The CDR3 is 15 amino acids. V shed 4 bases and J 10 bases; nucleotides not matched to a gene: 14. Germline CDR1 reads SGHTS; CDR2 reads YDEGEE.

V usage is TRBV28 and J usage is TRBJ1-2; no clear D. CDR3 length: 15 residues. V dropped 7 bases and J dropped 3 bases, with 18 bases sitting between them. Per the germline V gene, CDR1 is MDHEN and CDR2 is SYDVKM. The CDR3 loop is CASTASGSPYYGYTF. Written as DNA, the CDR3 is TGTGCCAGCACTGCCTCGGGGTCCCCTTACTATGGCTACACCTTC.

V and J are TRBV11-3 and TRBJ2-5, with 9 bases that match TRBD2. Germline lookup yields CDR1 SGHNT and CDR2 YENEEA. CDR3 size: 15 residues. V shed 4 bases and J 5 bases; nucleotides not matched to a gene: 8. The CDR3 is CASSSKTSGAETQYF. CDR3 sequence (DNA): TGTGCCAGCAGCTCGAAGACTAGCGGAGCGGAGACCCAGTACTTC.

J is TRBJ1-1 and V is TRBV19; no clear D gene. V was cut by 3 bases and J by 3 bases, with 14 bases left in between. Germline V gene lookup returns CDR1 LNHDA and CDR2 SQIVND (reference sequence). This CDR3 region has 15 residues. The CDR3 protein is CASSIGGSRYTEAFF. The CDR3 bases are TGTGCCAGTAGTATTGGAGGGAGTAGGTACACTGAAGCTTTCTTT.

J is TRBJ1-5 and V is TRBV2; D may be TRBD1 (5 bases). The CDR3 runs 15 residues. Germline V lookup: CDR1 SNHLY, CDR2 FYNNEI. Trimming removed 3 bases at V and 6 bases at J, with 15 bases between. CDR3 region: CASSDDSQGGQPQHF. Here the CDR3 DNA reads TGTGCCAGCAGTGACGACAGTCAGGGCGGTCAGCCCCAGCATTTT.